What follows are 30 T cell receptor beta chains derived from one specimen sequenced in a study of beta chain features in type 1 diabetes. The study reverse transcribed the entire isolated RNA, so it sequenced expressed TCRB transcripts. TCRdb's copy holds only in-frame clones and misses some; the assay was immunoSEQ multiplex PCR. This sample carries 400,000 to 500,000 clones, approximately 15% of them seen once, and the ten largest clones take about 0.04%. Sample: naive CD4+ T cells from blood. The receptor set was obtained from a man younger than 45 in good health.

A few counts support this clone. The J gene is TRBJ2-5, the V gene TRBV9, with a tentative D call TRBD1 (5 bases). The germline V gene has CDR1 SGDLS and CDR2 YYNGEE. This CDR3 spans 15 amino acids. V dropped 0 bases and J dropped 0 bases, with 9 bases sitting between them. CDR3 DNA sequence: TGTGCCAGCAGCGTAGATCCACAGGACCAAGAGACCCAGTACTTC. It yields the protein CASSVDPQDQETQYF.

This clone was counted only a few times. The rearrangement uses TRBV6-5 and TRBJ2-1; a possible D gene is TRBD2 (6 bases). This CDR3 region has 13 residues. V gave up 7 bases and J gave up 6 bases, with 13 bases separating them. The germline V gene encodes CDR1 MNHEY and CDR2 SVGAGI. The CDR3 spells CASTRTTSNEQFF. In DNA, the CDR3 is TGTGCCAGCACAAGGACTACCAGCAATGAGCAGTTCTTC.

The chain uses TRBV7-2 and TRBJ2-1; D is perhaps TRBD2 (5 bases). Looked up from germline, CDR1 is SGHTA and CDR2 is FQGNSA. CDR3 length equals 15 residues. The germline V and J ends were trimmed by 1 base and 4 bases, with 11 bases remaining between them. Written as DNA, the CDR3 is TGTGCCAGCAGCTTAGAGTGGGCGGGTTACAATGAGCAGTTCTTC. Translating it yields CASSLEWAGYNEQFF.

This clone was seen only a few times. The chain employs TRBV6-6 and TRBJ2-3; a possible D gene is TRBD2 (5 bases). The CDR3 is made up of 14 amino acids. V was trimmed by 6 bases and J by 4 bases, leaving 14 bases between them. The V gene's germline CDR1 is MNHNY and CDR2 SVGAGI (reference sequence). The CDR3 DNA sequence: TGTGCCAGCAGGATCACTGGACTGTCAGATACGCAGTATTTT. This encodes CASRITGLSDTQYF.

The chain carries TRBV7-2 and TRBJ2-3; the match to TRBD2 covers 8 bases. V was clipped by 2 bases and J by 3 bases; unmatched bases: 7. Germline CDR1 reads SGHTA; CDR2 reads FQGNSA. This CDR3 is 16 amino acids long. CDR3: CASSLLYPGGTDTQYF. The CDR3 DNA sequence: TGTGCCAGCAGCTTACTTTATCCGGGAGGGACAGATACGCAGTATTTT.

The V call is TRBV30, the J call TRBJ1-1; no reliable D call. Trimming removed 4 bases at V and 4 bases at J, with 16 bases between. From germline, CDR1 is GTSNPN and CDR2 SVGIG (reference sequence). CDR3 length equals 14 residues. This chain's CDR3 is CAWTIKGPGTEAFF. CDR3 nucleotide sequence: TGTGCCTGGACTATTAAAGGGCCGGGCACTGAAGCTTTCTTT.

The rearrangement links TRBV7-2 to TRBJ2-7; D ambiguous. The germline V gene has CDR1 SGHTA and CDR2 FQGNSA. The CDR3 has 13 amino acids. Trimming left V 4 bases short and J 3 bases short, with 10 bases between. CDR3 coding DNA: TGTGCCAGCAGCTCCGTGCTTTACTACGAGCAGTACTTC. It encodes CASSSVLYYEQYF. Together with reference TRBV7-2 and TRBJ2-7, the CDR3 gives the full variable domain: GAGVSQSPSNKVTEKGKDVELRCDPISGHTALYWYRQSLGQGLEFLIYFQGNSAPDKSGLPSDRFSAERTGGSVSTLTIQRTQQEDSAVYLCASSSVLYYEQYFGPGTRLTVT.

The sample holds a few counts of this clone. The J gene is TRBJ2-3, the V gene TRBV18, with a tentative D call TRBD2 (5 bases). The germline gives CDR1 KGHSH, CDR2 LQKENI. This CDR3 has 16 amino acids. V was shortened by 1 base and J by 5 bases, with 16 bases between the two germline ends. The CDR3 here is CASSPLRRAGEDTQYF. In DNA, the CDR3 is TGTGCCAGCTCACCACTGCGGCGGGCCGGGGAAGATACGCAGTATTTT.

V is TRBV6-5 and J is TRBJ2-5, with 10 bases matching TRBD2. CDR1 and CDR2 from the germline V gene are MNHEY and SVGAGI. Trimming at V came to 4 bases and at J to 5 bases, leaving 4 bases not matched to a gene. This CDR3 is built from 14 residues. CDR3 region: CASSSSGGAETQYF. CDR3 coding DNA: TGTGCCAGCAGTTCGAGCGGGGGGGCGGAGACCCAGTACTTC.

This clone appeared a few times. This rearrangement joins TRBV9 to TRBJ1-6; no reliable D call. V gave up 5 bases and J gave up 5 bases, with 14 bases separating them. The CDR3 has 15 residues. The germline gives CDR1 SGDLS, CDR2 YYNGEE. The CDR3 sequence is CASSLRAGNNSPLHF. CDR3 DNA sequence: TGTGCCAGCAGTCTCCGGGCGGGCAATAATTCACCCCTCCACTTT.

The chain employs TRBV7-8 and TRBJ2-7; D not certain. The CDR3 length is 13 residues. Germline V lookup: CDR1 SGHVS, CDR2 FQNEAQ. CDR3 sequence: CASSVARTYEQYV. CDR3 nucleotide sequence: TGTGCCAGCAGCGTAGCTAGAACCTACGAGCAGTACGTC.

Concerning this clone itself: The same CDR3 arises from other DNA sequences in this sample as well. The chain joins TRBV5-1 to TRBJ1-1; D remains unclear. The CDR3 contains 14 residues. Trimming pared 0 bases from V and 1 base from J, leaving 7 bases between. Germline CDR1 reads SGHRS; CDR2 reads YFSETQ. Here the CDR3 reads CASSLAVGNTEAFF. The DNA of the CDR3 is TGCGCCAGCAGCTTGGCCGTCGGGAACACTGAAGCTTTCTTT.

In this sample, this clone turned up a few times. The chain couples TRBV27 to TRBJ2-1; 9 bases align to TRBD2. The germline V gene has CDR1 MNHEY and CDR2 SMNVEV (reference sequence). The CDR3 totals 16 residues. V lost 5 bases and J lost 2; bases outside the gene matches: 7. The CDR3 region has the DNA TGTGCCAGCAGTGAAGAGCGACTAGCGGCCTACAATGAGCAGTTCTTC. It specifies CASSEERLAAYNEQFF.

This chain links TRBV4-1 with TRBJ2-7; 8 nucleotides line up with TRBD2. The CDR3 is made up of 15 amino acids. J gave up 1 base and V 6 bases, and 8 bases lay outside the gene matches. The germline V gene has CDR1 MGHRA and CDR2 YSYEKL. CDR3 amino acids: CASRPWAGGSYEQYF. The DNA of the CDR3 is TGCGCCAGCAGGCCTTGGGCGGGGGGTTCCTACGAGCAGTACTTC.

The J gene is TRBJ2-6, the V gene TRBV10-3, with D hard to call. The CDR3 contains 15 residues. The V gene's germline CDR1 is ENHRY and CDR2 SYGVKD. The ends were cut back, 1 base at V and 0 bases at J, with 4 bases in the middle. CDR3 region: CAISEWGSGANVLTF. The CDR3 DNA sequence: TGTGCCATCAGTGAGTGGGGCTCTGGGGCCAACGTCCTGACTTTC.

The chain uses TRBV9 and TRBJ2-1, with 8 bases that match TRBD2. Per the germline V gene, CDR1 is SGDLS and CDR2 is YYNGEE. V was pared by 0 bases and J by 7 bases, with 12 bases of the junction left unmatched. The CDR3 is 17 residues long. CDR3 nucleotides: TGTGCCAGCAGCGTAGTCTCTCTAGCGGGCCAGACGAATGAGCAGTTCTTC. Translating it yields CASSVVSLAGQTNEQFF.

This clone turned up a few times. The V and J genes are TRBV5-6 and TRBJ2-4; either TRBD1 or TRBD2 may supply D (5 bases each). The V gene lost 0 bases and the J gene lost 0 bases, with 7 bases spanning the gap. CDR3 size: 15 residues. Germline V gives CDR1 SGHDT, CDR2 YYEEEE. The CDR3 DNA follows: TGTGCCAGCAGCTTGGCTGGGGGAGCCAAAAACATTCAGTACTTC. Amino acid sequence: CASSLAGGAKNIQYF.

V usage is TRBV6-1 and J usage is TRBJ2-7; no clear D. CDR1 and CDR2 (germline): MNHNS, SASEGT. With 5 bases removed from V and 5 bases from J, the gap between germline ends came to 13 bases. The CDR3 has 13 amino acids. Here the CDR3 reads CASSPTASDEQYV. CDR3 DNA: TGTGCCAGCAGTCCAACCGCCAGCGACGAGCAGTACGTC.

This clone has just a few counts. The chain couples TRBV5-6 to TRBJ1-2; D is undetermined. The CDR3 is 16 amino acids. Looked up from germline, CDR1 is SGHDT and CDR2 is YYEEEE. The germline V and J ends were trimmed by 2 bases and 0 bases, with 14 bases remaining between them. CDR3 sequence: CASSLDPGGTNYGYTF. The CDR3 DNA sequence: TGTGCCAGCAGCTTAGATCCCGGTGGAACTAACTATGGCTACACCTTC.

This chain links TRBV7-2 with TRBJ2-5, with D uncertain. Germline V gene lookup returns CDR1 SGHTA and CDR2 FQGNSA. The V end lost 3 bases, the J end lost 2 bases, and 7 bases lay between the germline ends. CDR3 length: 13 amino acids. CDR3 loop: CASSFQEQETQYF. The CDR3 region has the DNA TGTGCCAGCAGCTTTCAGGAACAAGAGACCCAGTACTTC.

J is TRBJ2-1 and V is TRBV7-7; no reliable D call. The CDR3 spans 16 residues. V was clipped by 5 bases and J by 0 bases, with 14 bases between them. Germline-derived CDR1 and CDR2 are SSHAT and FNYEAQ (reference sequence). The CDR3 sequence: CASSKNRRSSYNEQFF. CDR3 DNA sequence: TGTGCCAGCAGCAAAAATCGTCGTAGCTCCTACAATGAGCAGTTCTTC.

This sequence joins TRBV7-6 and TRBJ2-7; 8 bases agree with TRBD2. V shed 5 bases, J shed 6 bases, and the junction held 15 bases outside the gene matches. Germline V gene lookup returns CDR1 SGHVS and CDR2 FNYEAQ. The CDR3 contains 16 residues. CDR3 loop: CASSRREKPRGAEQYF. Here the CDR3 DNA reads TGTGCCAGCAGCCGACGGGAAAAGCCGCGGGGGGCCGAGCAGTACTTC.

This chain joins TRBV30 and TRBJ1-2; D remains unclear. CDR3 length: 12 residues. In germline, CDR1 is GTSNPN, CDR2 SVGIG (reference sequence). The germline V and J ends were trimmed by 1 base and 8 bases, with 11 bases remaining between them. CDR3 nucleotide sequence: TGTGCCTGGAGTGCAAGACTGCGCGGCTACACCTTC. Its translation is CAWSARLRGYTF. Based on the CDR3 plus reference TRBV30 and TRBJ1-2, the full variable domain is SQTIHQWPATLVQPVGSPLSLECTVEGTSNPNLYWYRQAAGRGLQLLFYSVGIGQISSEVPQNLSASRPQDRQFILSSKKLLLSDSGFYLCAWSARLRGYTFGSGTRLTVV.

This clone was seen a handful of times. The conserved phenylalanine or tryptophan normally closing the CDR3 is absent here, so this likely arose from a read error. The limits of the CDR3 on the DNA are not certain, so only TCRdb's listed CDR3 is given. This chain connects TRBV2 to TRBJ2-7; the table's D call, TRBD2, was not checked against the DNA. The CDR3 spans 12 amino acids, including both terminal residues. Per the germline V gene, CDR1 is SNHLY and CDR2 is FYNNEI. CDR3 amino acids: CASTQTSGDGGN.

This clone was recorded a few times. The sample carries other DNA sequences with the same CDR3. The CDR3 protein is CASSLAGTSGGNEQFF. The CDR3 coding sequence is TGTGCCAGCAGCTTGGCCGGAACTAGCGGGGGCAATGAGCAGTTCTTC. The V gene is TRBV5-4, the J gene TRBJ2-1; 11 positions agree with TRBD2. The junction had 5 bases not matched to a gene; V was cut back by 0 bases and J by 6 bases. This CDR3 contains 16 residues. The germline V gene has CDR1 SGHNT and CDR2 YYREEE (reference sequence).

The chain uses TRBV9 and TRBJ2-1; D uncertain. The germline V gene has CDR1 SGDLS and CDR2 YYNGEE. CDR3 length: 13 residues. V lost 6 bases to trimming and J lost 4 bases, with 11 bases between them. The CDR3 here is CASNSLGYNEQFF. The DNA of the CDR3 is TGTGCCAGCAACTCGCTAGGTTACAATGAGCAGTTCTTC.

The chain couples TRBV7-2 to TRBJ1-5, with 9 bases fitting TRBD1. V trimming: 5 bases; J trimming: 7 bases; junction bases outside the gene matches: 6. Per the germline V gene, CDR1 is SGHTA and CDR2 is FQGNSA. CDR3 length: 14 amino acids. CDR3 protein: CASSTGGTGQPQHF. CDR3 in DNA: TGTGCCAGCAGCACAGGGGGCACGGGGCAGCCCCAGCATTTT.

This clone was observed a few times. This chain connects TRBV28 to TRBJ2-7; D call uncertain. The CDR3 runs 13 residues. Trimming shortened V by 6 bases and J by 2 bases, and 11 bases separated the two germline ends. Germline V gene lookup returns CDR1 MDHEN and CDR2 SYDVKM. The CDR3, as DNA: TGTGCCAGCAGCAAGGCCGGGCCCTACGAGCAGTACGTC. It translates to CASSKAGPYEQYV.

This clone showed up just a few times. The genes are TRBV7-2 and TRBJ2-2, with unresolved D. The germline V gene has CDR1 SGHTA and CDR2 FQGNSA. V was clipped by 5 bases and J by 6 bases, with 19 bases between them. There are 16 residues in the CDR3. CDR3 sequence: CASSTRTARGAGELFF. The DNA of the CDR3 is TGTGCCAGCAGCACAAGGACGGCCCGTGGGGCCGGGGAGCTGTTTTTT.

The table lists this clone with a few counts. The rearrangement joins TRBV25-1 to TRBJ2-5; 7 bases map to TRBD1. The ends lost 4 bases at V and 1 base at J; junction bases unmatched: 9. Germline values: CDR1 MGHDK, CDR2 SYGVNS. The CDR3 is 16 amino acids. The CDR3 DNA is TGTGCCAGCAGTGGGATTATACAGGGGCGCCAAGAGACCCAGTACTTC. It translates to CASSGIIQGRQETQYF.